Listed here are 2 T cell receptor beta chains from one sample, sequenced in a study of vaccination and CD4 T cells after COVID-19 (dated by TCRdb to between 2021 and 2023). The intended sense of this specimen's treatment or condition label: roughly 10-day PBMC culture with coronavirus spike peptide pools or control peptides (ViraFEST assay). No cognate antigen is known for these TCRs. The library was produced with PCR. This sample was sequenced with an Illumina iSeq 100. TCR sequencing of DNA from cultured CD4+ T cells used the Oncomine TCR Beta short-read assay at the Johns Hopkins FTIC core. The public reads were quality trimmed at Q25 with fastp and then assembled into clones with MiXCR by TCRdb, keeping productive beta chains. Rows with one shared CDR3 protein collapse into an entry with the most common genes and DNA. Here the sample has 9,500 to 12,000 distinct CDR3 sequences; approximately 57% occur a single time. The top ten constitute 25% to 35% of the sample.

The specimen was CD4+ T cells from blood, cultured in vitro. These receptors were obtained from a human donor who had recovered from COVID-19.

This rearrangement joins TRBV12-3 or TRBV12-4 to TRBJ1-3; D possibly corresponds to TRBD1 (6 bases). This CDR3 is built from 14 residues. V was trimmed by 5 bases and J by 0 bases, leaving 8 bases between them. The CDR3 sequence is CASSTGSSGNTIYF. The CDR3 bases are TGTGCCAGCAGTACAGGGAGCTCTGGAAACACCATATATTTT.

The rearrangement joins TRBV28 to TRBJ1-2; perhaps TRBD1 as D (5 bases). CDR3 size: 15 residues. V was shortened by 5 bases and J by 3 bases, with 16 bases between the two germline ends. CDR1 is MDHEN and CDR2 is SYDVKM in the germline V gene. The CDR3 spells CASSQVQGRHYGYTF. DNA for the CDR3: TGTGCCAGCAGTCAGGTCCAGGGTAGGCACTATGGCTACACCTTC.